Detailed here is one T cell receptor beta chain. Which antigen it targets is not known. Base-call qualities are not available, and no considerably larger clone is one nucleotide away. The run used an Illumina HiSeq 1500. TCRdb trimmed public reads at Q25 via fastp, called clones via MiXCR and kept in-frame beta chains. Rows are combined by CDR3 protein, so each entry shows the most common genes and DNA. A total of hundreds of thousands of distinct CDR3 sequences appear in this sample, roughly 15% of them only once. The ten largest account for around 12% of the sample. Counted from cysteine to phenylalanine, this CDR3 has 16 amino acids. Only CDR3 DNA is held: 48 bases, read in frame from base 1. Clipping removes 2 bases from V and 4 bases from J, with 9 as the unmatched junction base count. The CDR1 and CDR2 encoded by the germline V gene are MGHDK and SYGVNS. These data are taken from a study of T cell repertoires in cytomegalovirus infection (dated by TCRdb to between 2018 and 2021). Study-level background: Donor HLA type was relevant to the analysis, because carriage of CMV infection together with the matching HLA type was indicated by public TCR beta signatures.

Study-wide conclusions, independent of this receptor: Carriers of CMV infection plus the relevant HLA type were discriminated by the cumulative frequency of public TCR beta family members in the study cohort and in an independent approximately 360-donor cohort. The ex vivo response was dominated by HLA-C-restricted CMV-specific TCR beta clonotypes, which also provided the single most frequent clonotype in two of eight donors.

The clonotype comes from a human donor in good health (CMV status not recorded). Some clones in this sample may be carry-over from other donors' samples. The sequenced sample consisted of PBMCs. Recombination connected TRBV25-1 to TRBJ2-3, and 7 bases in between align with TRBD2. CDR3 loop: CASSEIQAGPADTQYF. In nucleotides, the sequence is TGTGCCAGCAGTGAAATTCAAGCGGGGCCCGCAGATACGCAGTATTTT.